This T cell receptor (beta chain) was retrieved from a study of PD-1 blockade in mismatch repair-deficient tumors. V was clipped by 1 base and J by 6 bases, with 17 bases between them. Germline CDR1 LGHNA, CDR2 YSLEER. The CDR3 contains 16 residues. The assay was immunoSEQ multiplex PCR, and TCRdb's table has in-frame clones only and misses some. The profile shows 95,000 to 150,000 clones, 85% to 90% of them singletons. General observations from the study: Tumor-resident clones, often undetectable pretreatment in blood, expanded then contracted after pembrolizumab.

All patients were mismatch repair deficient, assessed by either PCR or immunohistochemistry. TCR sequencing covered a few patients who responded to pembrolizumab. About this clone itself: As yet, its antigen is unknown.

This receptor was taken from an adult with mismatch repair-deficient cancer. The source was peripheral blood, collected 44 weeks after starting pembrolizumab. The V gene is TRBV4-3, the J gene TRBJ2-3; perhaps TRBD2 as D (6 bases). CDR3 coding DNA: TGCGCCAGCAGCCAAGGCTCTAGCGACCCACGGGATACGCAGTATTTT. Its protein is CASSQGSSDPRDTQYF.